This TCR beta chain was recorded in a study of T cell repertoires in cytomegalovirus infection (dated by TCRdb to the late 2010s). For the study in its entirety: The HLA type of each donor mattered for the analysis, because public TCR beta signatures pointed to carriage of CMV infection along with the matching HLA type.

The sequencer listed for this sample is Illumina HiSeq 1500. TCRdb trimmed public reads at Q25 via fastp, called clones via MiXCR and kept in-frame beta chains. Each CDR3 protein gets just one entry, which takes the most common genes and DNA from the rows behind it. Recorded for this sample are 450,000 to 650,000 distinct CDR3 sequences; about 26% of them occurred a single time. The ten biggest clones cover less than 15% of the sample. Beyond this particular receptor, the publication reports: In both this cohort and an independent cohort of 300 to 450 donors, the cumulative frequency of public TCR beta family members distinguished carriers of CMV infection plus the relevant HLA type. The ex vivo response was dominated by HLA-C-restricted CMV-specific TCR beta clonotypes, which also provided the single most frequent clonotype in two of eight donors.

The V end loses 1 base and the J end loses 7 bases, and a stretch of 4 bases separates them. From a lookup of the germline V gene (reference sequence), CDR1 and CDR2 are DFQATT and SNEGSKA. The CDR3 spans 11 residues, from the cysteine through the phenylalanine. Only the CDR3 region is kept as DNA, spanning 33 bases read in frame from base 1. There are many counts of this clonotype. No cognate antigen has been identified for it. No much larger clonotype is one base removed from it; base qualities were not supplied. The sample consisted of PBMCs. The chain is encoded by TRBV20-1 joined to TRBJ2-2; there is no confident call for the D gene. This TCR was sampled from a human donor in good health (CMV status not recorded). Some clones in this sample may be carry-over from other donors' samples. The DNA sequence is given as TGCAGTGCTAGAGTGATCGGGGAGCTGTTTTTT. Its product reads: CSARVIGELFF.